The 18 T cell receptor beta chains reported below all come from one sample, sequenced in a study of naive and memory T cell subsets. Both TRBC1 and TRBC2 were covered by a beta constant-region primer of two equimolar oligonucleotides. TCRdb redid the calling of the UMI-ligation and nested PCR reads with MiXCR, one entry per CDR3 protein. The table records around 160,000 distinct CDR3 sequences, 17% of them present only once. Sequenced sample: naive CD4+ T cells from blood. The source is a human donor in good health.

This clonotype was detected once. V usage is TRBV14 and J usage is TRBJ1-1; possible D gene TRBD1, 6 bases. Germline CDR1 reads SGHDN; CDR2 reads FVKESK. The V gene lost 4 bases and the J gene lost 2 bases, with 8 bases spanning the gap. The CDR3 sequence is 13 residues long. CDR3 loop: CASSRTANTEAFF. CDR3 nucleotide sequence: TGTGCCAGCAGCCGGACAGCAAACACTGAAGCTTTCTTT.

This clonotype showed up just a few times. The chain joins TRBV12-3 or TRBV12-4 to TRBJ2-3, with 8 bases fitting TRBD2. V lost 1 base and J lost 1; bases outside the gene matches: 4. The CDR3 totals 16 residues. CDR3 nucleotides: TGTGCCAGCAGTTTAGTGTTGACTAGCGGCACAGATACGCAGTATTTT. Translating it yields CASSLVLTSGTDTQYF.

CDR3 region: CATSDPGQGYYGYTF. The CDR3 nucleotides read TGTGCCACCAGTGATCCCGGGCAGGGGTACTATGGCTACACCTTC. V usage is TRBV24-1 and J usage is TRBJ1-2; a weak D match, TRBD1 (6 bases). The length of the CDR3 is 15 residues. Per germline, CDR1 KGHDR and CDR2 SFDVKD. The V end was cut by 3 bases, the J end by 3 bases, with 13 bases between.

The sample holds a few counts of this clonotype. The chain has TRBV27 and TRBJ1-1, with D perhaps TRBD1 (6 bases). This CDR3 is 13 amino acids long. With 8 bases removed from V and 5 bases from J, the gap between germline ends came to 15 bases. Germline CDR1 MNHEY, CDR2 SMNVEV (reference sequence). The CDR3 bases are TGTGCCAGCGCGACAGGCTGGGGGACTGAAGCTTTCTTT. Translated, it gives CASATGWGTEAFF.

The rearrangement joins TRBV6-2 or TRBV6-3 to TRBJ2-4; D might be TRBD1 or TRBD2, each matching 5 bases. This CDR3 contains 13 residues. Trimming took off 6 bases at V and 6 bases at J, with 12 bases between the two ends. Germline loops: CDR1 MNHEY, CDR2 SVGEGT. In DNA, the CDR3 is TGTGCCAGCAGCGGGACCGAGAGAAACATTCAGTACTTC. Protein product: CASSGTERNIQYF.

V gene TRBV6-2 or TRBV6-3 combines with J gene TRBJ2-4; a weak D match, TRBD2 (5 bases). The CDR3 consists of 15 residues. V lost 7 bases and J 6 bases, leaving 19 bases between the germline ends. The germline gives CDR1 MNHEY, CDR2 SVGEGT. The CDR3 region has the DNA TGTGCCAGCAATCCCGGAGGAGCCCAAGGAAACATTCAGTACTTC. Residues: CASNPGGAQGNIQYF.

This clonotype was observed once. J is TRBJ1-1 and V is TRBV25-1; no definite D call. V was cut by 7 bases and J by 4 bases, with 7 bases left in between. CDR1 MGHDK and CDR2 SYGVNS come from the germline V gene. CDR3 length: 11 amino acids. This CDR3 is CASTMSTEAFF. The CDR3 DNA follows: TGTGCCAGCACCATGAGCACTGAAGCTTTCTTT.

This clonotype was recorded a few times. The rearrangement uses TRBV12-3 or TRBV12-4 and TRBJ1-5; 12 bases map to TRBD1. The CDR3 is 17 residues long. The V and J ends lost 6 bases and 3 bases, in that order; junction bases with no gene match: 9. This chain's CDR3 is CASSISGTGGLNQPQHF. The CDR3 DNA reads TGTGCCAGCAGCATCAGCGGGACAGGGGGCCTCAATCAGCCCCAGCATTTT.

This clonotype came up many times. The chain links TRBV7-2 to TRBJ2-5; the match to TRBD1 covers 9 bases. V lost 4 bases and J lost 5; bases outside the gene matches: 5. Per germline, CDR1 SGHTA and CDR2 FQGNSA. The CDR3 spans 14 residues. The CDR3, as DNA: TGTGCCAGCAGCTCCCAGACAGGGGGTGAGACCCAGTACTTC. It is translated as CASSSQTGGETQYF.

This clonotype was seen a handful of times. V and J are TRBV9 and TRBJ2-1; D is unresolved. V was pared by 2 bases and J by 0 bases, with 12 bases between. Germline CDR1 reads SGDLS; CDR2 reads YYNGEE. The CDR3 has 16 residues. The CDR3 DNA reads TGTGCCAGCAGCGTCGCCGGCGCGTGCTCCTACAATGAGCAGTTCTTC. It specifies CASSVAGACSYNEQFF. Supplemented by reference TRBV9 and TRBJ2-1, the full variable domain reads DSGVTQTPKHLITATGQRVTLRCSPRSGDLSVYWYQQSLDQGLQFLIQYYNGEERAKGNILERFSAQQFPDLHSELNLSSLELGDSALYFCASSVAGACSYNEQFFGPGTRLTVL.

The genes are TRBV15 and TRBJ2-6; 12 nucleotides align to TRBD2. Germline CDR1 LNHNV, CDR2 YYDKDF (reference sequence). Trimming removed 5 bases from V and 0 bases from J; junction bases left unmatched: 5. This CDR3 region has 18 residues. The CDR3 loop is CATSGGLAGSSGANVLTF. The CDR3 DNA sequence: TGTGCCACCAGCGGCGGACTAGCGGGGAGCTCTGGGGCCAACGTCCTGACTTTC.

This clonotype appeared a few times. This chain joins TRBV12-3 or TRBV12-4 and TRBJ1-1, with D perhaps TRBD1 (5 bases). The CDR3 runs to 14 residues. V was clipped by 6 bases and J by 0 bases, with 11 bases between them. CDR3 DNA sequence: TGTGCCAGCAGCCTGACGGGGGTGAACACTGAAGCTTTCTTT. Translated: CASSLTGVNTEAFF.

There are many counts of this clonotype. This chain uses TRBV7-6 with TRBJ2-1; D is perhaps TRBD1 or TRBD2 (5 bases each). CDR1 is SGHVS, CDR2 FNYEAQ, per germline. CDR3 length: 16 amino acids. Trimming pared 6 bases from V and 5 bases from J, leaving 20 bases between. The CDR3 bases are TGTGCCAGCAGTTTGAGGCCTCGGGACCTGAACAATGAGCAGTTCTTC. It specifies CASSLRPRDLNNEQFF.

This clonotype showed up just a few times. The rearrangement uses TRBV28 and TRBJ2-3; D not resolved. The CDR3 extends over 14 amino acids. V lost 3 bases and J lost 2, with 9 bases in between. Germline V gene data show CDR1 as MDHEN and CDR2 as SYDVKM. The DNA of the CDR3 is TGTGCCAGCAGTTTTGGGGTTAACACAGATACGCAGTATTTT. Translating gives CASSFGVNTDTQYF.

The chain couples TRBV27 to TRBJ1-5; TRBD1 matches at 8 bases. The CDR3 spans 15 residues. V lost 4 bases, J lost 7 bases, and 9 bases stayed unmatched. The germline CDR1 and CDR2 sequences are MNHEY and SMNVEV (reference sequence). This CDR3 reads CASSSLDRARQPQHF. The CDR3 region has the DNA TGTGCCAGCAGTTCCTTGGACAGGGCGAGACAGCCCCAGCATTTT.

This clonotype appeared a few times. The chain has TRBV7-9 and TRBJ2-3; TRBD1 is a possible D gene (6 bases). V lost 5 bases, J lost 4 bases, and 10 bases lay in between. Germline V gives CDR1 SEHNR, CDR2 FQNEAQ (reference sequence). The CDR3 consists of 13 residues. CDR3 loop: CASSPTGSDTQYF. CDR3 nucleotides: TGTGCCAGCAGCCCGACAGGTTCAGATACGCAGTATTTT.

This clonotype occurred a few times. The chain is built from TRBV12-3 or TRBV12-4 and TRBJ1-5, with no clear D. V was trimmed by 6 bases and J by 7 bases, leaving 13 bases between them. The CDR3 has 13 residues. CDR3 region: CASSLESGQPQHF. The CDR3 DNA follows: TGTGCCAGCAGCTTGGAGTCGGGGCAGCCCCAGCATTTT.

The chain joins TRBV7-2 to TRBJ2-1, with unresolved D. The germline gives CDR1 SGHTA, CDR2 FQGNSA. This CDR3 contains 13 residues. V was pared by 0 bases and J by 11 bases, with 11 bases between. The CDR3 reads CASSLAKFRQQFF. As DNA, the CDR3 is TGTGCCAGCAGCTTAGCGAAGTTCCGCCAGCAGTTCTTC.